This T cell receptor beta chain was identified in a study of read filtering for tumor transcriptome and immune sequencing. Background on the study: The cohort had 17 men and approximately 13 women aged about 47 to 80, mean about 70 years. R-ISS stage counts were eight or nine for I, roughly 15 for II, 7 for III.

Molecular barcoded adaptors covering alpha/delta and beta/gamma chains were used on around 370 ng RNA. TCRdb ran MiXCR on the reads and lists one entry per CDR3 protein. The repertoire consists of over 35,000 distinct CDR3 sequences, with roughly 12% occurring once and the leading ten covering around 35%. This clonotype was observed many times. What it binds is not known. The germline CDR1 and CDR2 sequences are MNHEY and SVGAGI. Trimming removed 5 bases at V and 4 bases at J, with 17 bases between. CDR3 length: 15 amino acids. General study results and limits: The sorted CD138-negative fraction was a mixed bone marrow immune population, not purified T cells.

The receptor was isolated from a donor over 35 with multiple myeloma. The V call is TRBV6-5, the J call TRBJ1-2, with D possibly TRBD1 on 6 matching bases. Sequenced input: a population of CD138-negative cells sorted from bone marrow. CDR3 coding DNA: TGTGCCAGCAGTCGCGTACGACCAGGGGTCTATGGCTACACCTTC. Protein: CASSRVRPGVYGYTF.